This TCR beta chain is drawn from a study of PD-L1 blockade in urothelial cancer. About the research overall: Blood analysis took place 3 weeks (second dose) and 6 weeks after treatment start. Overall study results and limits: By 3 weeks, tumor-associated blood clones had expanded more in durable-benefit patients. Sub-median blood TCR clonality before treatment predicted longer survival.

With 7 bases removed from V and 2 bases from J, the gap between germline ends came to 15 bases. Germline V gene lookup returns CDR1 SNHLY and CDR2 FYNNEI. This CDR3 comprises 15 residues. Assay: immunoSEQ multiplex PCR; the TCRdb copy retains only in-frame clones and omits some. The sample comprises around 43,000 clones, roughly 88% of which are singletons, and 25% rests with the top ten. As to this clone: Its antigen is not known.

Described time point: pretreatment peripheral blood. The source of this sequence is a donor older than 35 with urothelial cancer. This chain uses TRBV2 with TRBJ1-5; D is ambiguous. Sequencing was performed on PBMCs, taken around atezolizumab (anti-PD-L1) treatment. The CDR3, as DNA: TGTGCCAGCATGCCGGACTCTTTGGGCAATCAGCCCCAGCATTTT. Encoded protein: CASMPDSLGNQPQHF.